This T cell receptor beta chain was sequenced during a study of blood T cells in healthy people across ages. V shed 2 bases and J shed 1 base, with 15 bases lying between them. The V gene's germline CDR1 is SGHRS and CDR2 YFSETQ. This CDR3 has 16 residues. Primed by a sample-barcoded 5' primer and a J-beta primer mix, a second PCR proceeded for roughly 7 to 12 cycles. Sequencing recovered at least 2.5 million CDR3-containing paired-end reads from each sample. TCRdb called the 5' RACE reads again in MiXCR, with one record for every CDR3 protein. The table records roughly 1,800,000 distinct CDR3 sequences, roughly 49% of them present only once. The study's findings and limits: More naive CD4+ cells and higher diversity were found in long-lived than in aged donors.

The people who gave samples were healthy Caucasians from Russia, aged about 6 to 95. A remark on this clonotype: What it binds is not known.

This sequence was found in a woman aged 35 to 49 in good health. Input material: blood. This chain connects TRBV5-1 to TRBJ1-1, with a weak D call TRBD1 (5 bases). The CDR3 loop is CASSLLSGLRNTEAFF. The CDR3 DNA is TGCGCCAGCAGCTTACTATCGGGACTCCGGAACACTGAAGCTTTCTTT.